The 13 T cell receptor beta chains in this list originate from one sample, sequenced in a study of technical replicates of blood from a handful of donors. Using immunoSEQ multiplex PCR, the repertoire was profiled, and TCRdb retains in-frame clones only, with some absent. The data show 98,000 or so clones, under 97% seen once. The sequenced material came from T cells isolated from PBMCs. Receptors originate from a human donor in good health.

The chain carries TRBV27 and TRBJ2-1; TRBD2 matches 11 bases. This CDR3 comprises 18 residues. J was trimmed by 6 bases and V by 4 bases; bases with no gene match: 14. Germline V gene sequence: CDR1 MNHEY, CDR2 SMNVEV (reference sequence). CDR3 residues: CASSSIGTSGFKGNEQFF. CDR3 nucleotide sequence: TGTGCCAGCAGTTCAATCGGGACTAGCGGTTTCAAGGGCAATGAGCAGTTCTTC.

V is TRBV6-5 and J is TRBJ2-3; TRBD2 is a possible D gene (6 bases). Germline CDR1 reads MNHEY; CDR2 reads SVGAGI. This CDR3 is built from 14 residues. Trimming cost V 0 bases and J 4 bases, with 8 bases left between them. Written as DNA, the CDR3 is TGTGCCAGCAGTTACTCAGGAGGGGCAGATACGCAGTATTTT. This gives the protein CASSYSGGADTQYF.

CDR3 in amino acids: CASSLGPGTGRYEQYF. In DNA form, the CDR3 reads TGCGCCAGCAGCTTGGGTCCCGGGACAGGTCGCTACGAGCAGTACTTC. This chain joins TRBV5-1 and TRBJ2-7, with 8 bases matching TRBD1. Trimming cost V 0 bases and J 3 bases; bases outside gene matches: 8. The CDR3 sequence is 16 residues long. Germline CDR1 reads SGHRS; CDR2 reads YFSETQ. The full variable domain, in which reference TRBV5-1 and TRBJ2-7 provide the parts outside the CDR3, is KAGVTQTPRYLIKTRGQQVTLSCSPISGHRSVSWYQQTPGQGLQFLFEYFSETQRNKGNFPGRFSGRQFSNSRSEMNVSTLELGDSALYLCASSLGPGTGRYEQYFGPGTRLTVT.

In this sample, this clone turned up once. The chain employs TRBV6-8 and TRBJ1-2; 7 nucleotides align to TRBD1. The CDR3 is made up of 17 amino acids. The junction had 11 bases not matched to a gene; V was cut back by 0 bases and J by 4 bases. The germline gives CDR1 MNHGY, CDR2 SAAAGT. The CDR3 reads CASSYSRRAGGFYGYTF. The CDR3 region has the DNA TGTGCCAGCAGTTACTCGCGACGGGCAGGGGGGTTCTATGGCTACACCTTC.

The chain uses TRBV7-9 and TRBJ1-1; D not certain. The CDR3 is made up of 15 amino acids. Germline CDR1 is SEHNR and CDR2 is FQNEAQ (reference sequence). V dropped 2 bases and J dropped 5 bases, with 15 bases sitting between them. CDR3: CASSLRKGGWTEAFF. CDR3 sequence (DNA): TGTGCCAGCAGCTTAAGAAAGGGCGGGTGGACTGAAGCTTTCTTT.

The chain recombines TRBV27 with TRBJ2-1, with 10 bases that match TRBD2. This CDR3 region has 20 residues. The germline V gene has CDR1 MNHEY and CDR2 SMNVEV (reference sequence). V was pared by 4 bases and J by 6 bases, with 21 bases of the junction left unmatched. The CDR3 coding sequence is TGTGCCAGCAGTTCACTCTTCAACCTTTTAGCGGGAGGAGTGGGCAATGAGCAGTTCTTC. This codes for CASSSLFNLLAGGVGNEQFF.

The gene calls are TRBV27 and TRBJ2-1; 10 nucleotides agree with TRBD1. This CDR3 has 14 amino acids. Germline V CDR1 and CDR2: MNHEY, SMNVEV (reference sequence). V lost 6 bases and J lost 5; bases outside the gene matches: 4. CDR3 nucleotides: TGTGCCAGCAGCCCCGGGACAGGGGACAATGAGCAGTTCTTC. Translating gives CASSPGTGDNEQFF.

V gene TRBV19 combines with J gene TRBJ2-7; unclear D gene. Trimming left V 3 bases short and J 5 bases short, with 5 bases between. There are 11 residues in the CDR3. Germline-derived CDR1 and CDR2 are LNHDA and SQIVND (reference sequence). As DNA, the CDR3 is TGTGCCAGTAGTATGTCCGACGAGCAGTACTTC. It translates to CASSMSDEQYF.

A single count supports this clone. The CDR3 here is CASSYSAGGNQPQHF. The CDR3 nucleotides read TGTGCCAGCAGTTACTCAGCGGGGGGGAATCAGCCCCAGCATTTT. The chain combines TRBV6-5 with TRBJ1-5; maybe TRBD1 (5 bases). Germline V gene sequence: CDR1 MNHEY, CDR2 SVGAGI. The CDR3 sequence is 15 residues long. The V end was cut by 0 bases, the J end by 4 bases, with 10 bases between.

The chain uses TRBV5-4 and TRBJ2-4; 7 positions agree with TRBD1. The V gene's germline CDR1 is SGHNT and CDR2 YYREEE (reference sequence). The CDR3 runs 15 residues. J was trimmed by 3 bases and V by 1 base; bases with no gene match: 4. CDR3 protein: CASSLTGANKNIQYF. CDR3 DNA sequence: TGTGCCAGCAGCTTGACAGGGGCCAACAAAAACATTCAGTACTTC.

This sequence joins TRBV7-9 and TRBJ2-1, with TRBD1 as a possible D gene (6 bases). The CDR3 contains 13 residues. The V and J ends lost 5 bases and 5 bases respectively, with 10 bases between them. Looked up from germline, CDR1 is SEHNR and CDR2 is FQNEAQ (reference sequence). The CDR3 bases are TGTGCCAGCAGCCTCCGGGACAACAATGAGCAGTTCTTC. Protein sequence: CASSLRDNNEQFF.

This chain joins TRBV7-9 and TRBJ2-1; D may be TRBD2 (6 bases). CDR1 is SEHNR, CDR2 FQNEAQ, per germline (reference sequence). Trimming stripped 5 bases from V and 6 bases from J, with 20 bases between. The CDR3 has 16 amino acids. The CDR3 nucleotides read TGTGCCAGCAGCCCGGTGATCGCACTAGCATCCAATGAGCAGTTCTTC. It codes for CASSPVIALASNEQFF.

The gene calls are TRBV5-1 and TRBJ1-4; TRBD1 agrees at 10 bases. The V segment lost 4 bases and the J segment 2 bases; nucleotides outside the gene matches: 11. Germline V CDR1 and CDR2: SGHRS, YFSETQ. There are 18 residues in the CDR3. The CDR3 region is CASSLRDRGSMTNEKLFF. In DNA, the CDR3 is TGCGCCAGCAGCCTACGGGACAGGGGAAGTATGACTAATGAAAAACTGTTTTTT.